The 28 T cell receptor beta chains reported below all come from one sample, sequenced in a study of T cells in localized non-small cell lung cancer. TCRdb keeps only in-frame clones here, not all; method: immunoSEQ multiplex PCR. The sample gives approximately 150,000 clones, about 90% of which show up once; around 1.7% is in the top ten. The specimen comprised peripheral blood, sampled before any cancer treatment. All receptors come from a female donor at least 60 years old with stage I lung adenocarcinoma.

This clone came up a few times. The V call is TRBV20-1, the J call TRBJ2-1; D is uncertain. Trimming removed 4 bases at V and 5 bases at J, with 6 bases between. CDR1 is DFQATT, CDR2 SNEGSKA, per germline (reference sequence). The CDR3 is made up of 11 amino acids. The CDR3, as DNA: TGCAGTGCTAACCGAAACAATGAGCAGTTCTTC. This gives the protein CSANRNNEQFF.

The rearrangement links TRBV9 to TRBJ2-3; 8 bases map to TRBD2. Per the germline V gene, CDR1 is SGDLS and CDR2 is YYNGEE. The V segment lost 5 bases and the J segment 5 bases; nucleotides outside the gene matches: 7. The CDR3 is 14 residues long. The CDR3 reads CASSQSAGGDTQYF. The CDR3 DNA reads as TGTGCCAGCAGTCAATCGGCGGGAGGAGATACGCAGTATTTT.

The genes are TRBV11-2 and TRBJ2-1; no firm D call. Trimming removed 0 bases from V and 5 bases from J, with 11 bases in between. The germline V gene has CDR1 SGHAT and CDR2 FQNNGV. This CDR3 contains 15 residues. The CDR3 sequence is CASSLDLRTDNEQFF. The CDR3, as DNA: TGTGCCAGCAGCTTAGATCTCCGGACCGACAATGAGCAGTTCTTC.

The chain uses TRBV2 and TRBJ1-2; D uncertain. V was shortened by 6 bases and J by 0 bases, with 17 bases between the two germline ends. The CDR3 extends over 16 amino acids. Germline V gives CDR1 SNHLY, CDR2 FYNNEI. The CDR3 DNA reads TGTGCCAGCAGAATCCGCGGTGGGGTTTCTAACTATGGCTACACCTTC. It specifies CASRIRGGVSNYGYTF.

The rearrangement links TRBV5-1 to TRBJ2-1; 7 bases agree with TRBD1. Germline CDR1 and CDR2: SGHRS and YFSETQ. V shed 0 bases, J shed 9 bases, and the junction held 6 bases outside the gene matches. The length of the CDR3 is 14 residues. DNA for the CDR3: TGCGCCAGCAGCTTGGTTTCCAGGGGGATTGAGCAGTTCTTC. This gives the protein CASSLVSRGIEQFF.

V gene TRBV4-2 combines with J gene TRBJ2-2; weak D call: TRBD2 (5 bases). Trimming stripped 2 bases from V and 6 bases from J, with 19 bases between. Germline assignment: CDR1 LGHNA and CDR2 YNFKEQ. The CDR3 is made up of 17 amino acids. CDR3 bases: TGTGCCAGCAGCCAAAGCGTGTCAGCGGAGGCGGCCGGGGAGCTGTTTTTT. Protein product: CASSQSVSAEAAGELFF.

This clone came up once. V usage is TRBV11-2 and J usage is TRBJ2-1; maybe TRBD2 (5 bases). The CDR3 totals 12 residues. Germline CDR1 SGHAT, CDR2 FQNNGV. V was clipped by 1 base and J by 7 bases, with 5 bases between them. The chain's CDR3 is CASSLGENEQFF. The CDR3 region has the DNA TGTGCCAGCAGCTTAGGGGAGAATGAGCAGTTCTTC.

The J gene is TRBJ2-7, the V gene TRBV10-2; D unresolved. Per the germline V gene, CDR1 is WSHSY and CDR2 is SAAADI. This CDR3 region has 12 residues. V shed 4 bases and J shed 3 bases, with 7 bases lying between them. In nucleotides, the CDR3 is TGCGCCAGCAGTGTAGGGAACTACGAGCAGTACTTC. It encodes CASSVGNYEQYF.

This chain uses TRBV6-6 with TRBJ2-7; perhaps D is TRBD1 or TRBD2 (5 bases each). V lost 2 bases and J 9 bases, leaving 11 bases between the germline ends. The CDR3 totals 12 residues. Per the germline V gene, CDR1 is MNHNY and CDR2 is SVGAGI (reference sequence). CDR3 nucleotides: TGTGCCAGCAGTTACCCAAGGGACCCGCAGTACTTC. It yields the protein CASSYPRDPQYF.

The chain uses TRBV20-1 and TRBJ2-7; D is unclear. The CDR3 extends over 11 amino acids. Germline V gene lookup returns CDR1 DFQATT and CDR2 SNEGSKA (reference sequence). V lost 5 bases to trimming and J lost 6 bases, with 11 bases between them. Here the CDR3 reads CSAWATGEQYF. CDR3 sequence (DNA): TGCAGTGCTTGGGCAACGGGCGAGCAGTACTTC.

V usage is TRBV5-1 and J usage is TRBJ1-5; D is ambiguous. The CDR3 extends over 14 amino acids. The ends were cut back, 4 bases at V and 1 base at J, with 9 bases in the middle. Per germline, CDR1 SGHRS and CDR2 YFSETQ. In DNA form, the CDR3 reads TGCGCCAGCAGCCTCGAAGGGAGCAATCAGCCCCAGCATTTT. This codes for CASSLEGSNQPQHF.

This clone appeared once. The chain combines TRBV5-4 with TRBJ2-2; possibly TRBD1 or TRBD2 for D (5 bases each). V shed 2 bases and J shed 3 bases, with 11 bases lying between them. CDR3 size: 15 residues. Germline assignment: CDR1 SGHNT and CDR2 YYREEE (reference sequence). Here the CDR3 reads CASSFPGGDTGELFF. The CDR3 DNA sequence: TGTGCCAGCAGCTTCCCTGGGGGTGACACCGGGGAGCTGTTTTTT.

The chain has TRBV9 and TRBJ2-2; 7 nucleotides align to TRBD2. The germline gives CDR1 SGDLS, CDR2 YYNGEE. V lost 1 base, J lost 6 bases, and 3 bases stayed unmatched. The CDR3 spans 14 residues. The CDR3 spells CASSVYRGAGELFF. CDR3 in DNA: TGTGCCAGCAGCGTATACCGGGGGGCCGGGGAGCTGTTTTTT.

The J gene is TRBJ2-5, the V gene TRBV2, with TRBD1 as a possible D gene (5 bases). Trimming removed 4 bases from V and 4 bases from J, with 13 bases in between. The germline V gene has CDR1 SNHLY and CDR2 FYNNEI. This CDR3 comprises 14 residues. This CDR3 is CASSGAGLGETQYF. CDR3 nucleotide sequence: TGTGCCAGCAGTGGGGCAGGGTTGGGAGAGACCCAGTACTTC.

The chain uses TRBV9 and TRBJ2-5; D is undetermined. Germline V gives CDR1 SGDLS, CDR2 YYNGEE. This CDR3 contains 15 residues. The germline V and J ends were trimmed by 0 bases and 5 bases, with 14 bases remaining between them. CDR3 residues: CASSVARGVIETQYF. CDR3 nucleotides: TGTGCCAGCAGCGTAGCCAGAGGTGTTATCGAGACCCAGTACTTC.

This chain uses TRBV10-3 with TRBJ2-7; 9 bases agree with TRBD1. The junction had 12 bases not matched to a gene; V was cut back by 6 bases and J by 0 bases. Germline CDR1 ENHRY, CDR2 SYGVKD. The CDR3 totals 17 residues. The CDR3 coding sequence is TGTGCCATCAGAAAGACAGGGGGAGGACCCTTCTCCTACGAGCAGTACTTC. This sequence encodes CAIRKTGGGPFSYEQYF.

The V and J genes are TRBV7-3 and TRBJ1-2; D perhaps matches TRBD1 (5 bases). The V and J ends lost 5 bases and 7 bases respectively, with 14 bases between them. The CDR3 runs to 13 residues. Germline CDR1 SGHTA, CDR2 FQGTGA. The CDR3 sequence is CASSNPGKSGYTF. The CDR3 nucleotides are TGTGCCAGCAGCAACCCAGGGAAGAGTGGCTACACCTTC.

V is TRBV7-9 and J is TRBJ2-2; 9 nucleotides agree with TRBD2. J gave up 4 bases and V 5 bases, and 11 bases lay outside the gene matches. Germline assignment: CDR1 SEHNR and CDR2 FQNEAQ (reference sequence). The CDR3 consists of 17 residues. The CDR3 loop reads CASSPELAGLLTGELFF. The CDR3 DNA reads as TGTGCCAGCAGCCCAGAACTAGCGGGCCTACTCACCGGGGAGCTGTTTTTT. Drawing the rest from reference TRBV7-9 and TRBJ2-2, the complete variable domain is DTGVSQNPRHKITKRGQNVTFRCDPISEHNRLYWYRQTLGQGPEFLTYFQNEAQLEKSRLLSDRFSAERPKGSFSTLEIQRTEQGDSAMYLCASSPELAGLLTGELFFGEGSRLTVL.

CDR3 in DNA: TGCGCCAGCAGCTTGACCCAGACATCAGCCCAGCATTTT. It specifies CASSLTQTSAQHF. The V and J genes are TRBV5-1 and TRBJ1-5, with unresolved D. V shed 1 base and J shed 11 bases, with 13 bases lying between them. Germline loops: CDR1 SGHRS, CDR2 YFSETQ. The CDR3 is made up of 13 amino acids.

The rearrangement joins TRBV19 to TRBJ2-2; no clear D. CDR1 LNHDA and CDR2 SQIVND come from the germline V gene (reference sequence). Trimming cost V 3 bases and J 5 bases, with 13 bases left between them. There are 15 residues in the CDR3. The CDR3 here is CASSIVQTITGELFF. CDR3 in DNA: TGTGCCAGTAGTATTGTACAGACAATTACCGGGGAGCTGTTTTTT.

V gene TRBV11-2 combines with J gene TRBJ1-2; 8 nucleotides line up with TRBD1. With 0 bases clipped from V and 2 bases from J, the junction kept 5 bases outside the gene matches. The germline CDR1 and CDR2 sequences are SGHAT and FQNNGV. CDR3 size: 16 residues. The chain's CDR3 is CASSLDLGQGNYGYTF. The CDR3 DNA reads TGTGCCAGCAGCTTAGATCTAGGACAGGGCAACTATGGCTACACCTTC.

To note about this clone: This CDR3 is also generated by other DNA sequences in the sample. The CDR3 DNA reads as TGTGCCAGCTCACCACGCAGGGGGCAAGAGACCCAGTACTTC. The encoded protein is CASSPRRGQETQYF. The chain employs TRBV18 and TRBJ2-5; TRBD1 matches at 7 bases. The CDR3 loop spans 14 amino acids. Losses at the gene ends were 1 base for V and 2 bases for J; bases not matched to a gene: 1. CDR1 and CDR2 (germline): KGHSH, LQKENI. Complete variable domain (other parts from reference TRBV18 and TRBJ2-5): NAGVMQNPRHLVRRRGQEARLRCSPMKGHSHVYWYRQLPEEGLKFMVYLQKENIIDESGMPKERFSAEFPKEGPSILRIQQVVRGDSAAYFCASSPRRGQETQYFGPGTRLLVL.

The chain couples TRBV11-3 to TRBJ2-7; D uncertain. Deletions cut 1 base from V and 1 base from J, with 20 bases between. Germline CDR1 SGHNT, CDR2 YENEEA. The CDR3 spans 18 residues. For the CDR3, the DNA is TGTGCCAGCAGCTTAGGCTATAGGCCACAGAACCCATCCTACGAGCAGTACTTC. It yields the protein CASSLGYRPQNPSYEQYF.

The chain employs TRBV2 and TRBJ2-1; D is possibly TRBD1 (5 bases). This CDR3 is built from 14 residues. CDR1 is SNHLY, CDR2 FYNNEI, per germline. Trimming took 5 bases from V and 6 from J, leaving 14 bases between them. This CDR3 is CASSLEQAPNEQFF. The CDR3, as DNA: TGTGCCAGCAGTTTGGAACAGGCCCCCAATGAGCAGTTCTTC.

The chain couples TRBV2 to TRBJ1-2; perhaps TRBD1 as D (6 bases). Germline CDR1 reads SNHLY; CDR2 reads FYNNEI. V was trimmed by 5 bases and J by 0 bases, leaving 10 bases between them. This CDR3 is built from 14 residues. In DNA form, the CDR3 reads TGTGCCAGCAGTAGAGGGGGAGCTAACTATGGCTACACCTTC. This codes for CASSRGGANYGYTF. Drawing the rest from reference TRBV2 and TRBJ1-2, the complete variable domain is EPEVTQTPSHQVTQMGQEVILRCVPISNHLYFYWYRQILGQKVEFLVSFYNNEISEKSEIFDDQFSVERPDGSNFTLKIRSTKLEDSAMYFCASSRGGANYGYTFGSGTRLTVV.

The genes are TRBV19 and TRBJ1-2, with a possible D match to TRBD1 (5 bases). Trimming left V 0 bases short and J 4 bases short, with 9 bases between. In germline, CDR1 is LNHDA, CDR2 SQIVND (reference sequence). The CDR3 covers 14 residues. CDR3 sequence reads: CASSIDLDSYGYTF. CDR3 DNA: TGTGCCAGTAGTATAGATCTCGACAGCTATGGCTACACCTTC.

This chain connects TRBV5-1 to TRBJ2-1; 12 bases fit TRBD2. V trimming: 4 bases; J trimming: 13 bases; junction bases outside the gene matches: 9. The germline V gene encodes CDR1 SGHRS and CDR2 YFSETQ. This CDR3 is built from 14 residues. In DNA, the CDR3 is TGCGCCAGCAGCCAATCCTCTAGCGGGAGGGCCCAGTTCTTC. Its protein is CASSQSSSGRAQFF.

The chain is built from TRBV30 and TRBJ1-6; D is perhaps TRBD1 (5 bases). Between the trimmed V and J ends, which lost 3 bases and 10 bases, there was a span of 13 bases. The CDR3 has 13 amino acids. The germline V gene has CDR1 GTSNPN and CDR2 SVGIG (reference sequence). The CDR3 region has the DNA TGTGCCTGGAGCCCCCGGGGGGTGTCACCCCTCCACTTT. This codes for CAWSPRGVSPLHF.